These 22 T cell receptor beta chains came from one sample sequenced in a study of blood T cell repertoires in COVID-19. TCRdb's copy holds only in-frame clones and misses some; the assay was immunoSEQ multiplex PCR. The sample carries approximately 45,000 clones, about 87% recorded once. The sample was peripheral blood. The receptors were gathered from a woman in her thirties or forties with acute or convalescent COVID-19.

The chain combines TRBV27 with TRBJ2-7; 7 nucleotides align to TRBD1. The V gene's germline CDR1 is MNHEY and CDR2 SMNVEV (reference sequence). The CDR3 loop spans 14 amino acids. The J segment lost 2 bases and the V segment lost 3 bases, leaving 4 bases of the junction unmatched. The CDR3 loop reads CASSFAGGPYEQYF. CDR3 DNA sequence: TGTGCCAGCAGTTTTGCAGGGGGACCCTACGAGCAGTACTTC.

CDR3 nucleotides: TGTGCCAGCAGCTTAGGGGGACAGATCTACGAGCAGTACTTC. This sequence encodes CASSLGGQIYEQYF. The V gene is TRBV11-3, the J gene TRBJ2-7, with 7 bases matching TRBD1. Trimming cost V 1 base and J 3 bases; bases outside gene matches: 3. Germline values: CDR1 SGHNT, CDR2 YENEEA. The CDR3 is made up of 14 amino acids.

The chain combines TRBV5-4 with TRBJ2-7, with TRBD1 as a possible D gene (6 bases). V was cut by 2 bases and J by 2 bases, with 11 bases left in between. Germline CDR1 SGHNT, CDR2 YYREEE (reference sequence). The CDR3 is 14 residues long. CDR3 region: CASSFDRTTYEQYF. The CDR3 nucleotides are TGTGCCAGCAGCTTCGACAGGACGACCTACGAGCAGTACTTC.

This clone was recorded once. The J gene is TRBJ2-1, the V gene TRBV29-1; 9 positions agree with TRBD1. Losses at the gene ends were 6 bases for V and 7 bases for J; bases not matched to a gene: 10. The V gene's germline CDR1 is SQVTM and CDR2 ANQGSEA. The CDR3 extends over 14 amino acids. CDR3 in amino acids: CSVVVTGGGNEQFF. DNA for the CDR3: TGCAGCGTGGTAGTGACAGGGGGAGGGAATGAGCAGTTCTTC.

This chain connects TRBV11-2 to TRBJ2-5; 9 bases fit TRBD2. This CDR3 comprises 18 residues. With 1 base clipped from V and 1 base from J, the junction kept 10 bases outside the gene matches. Germline loops: CDR1 SGHAT, CDR2 FQNNGV. The CDR3 region is CASSLANKISGSQETQYF. The CDR3 bases are TGTGCCAGCAGCTTAGCGAATAAGATTAGCGGGAGCCAAGAGACCCAGTACTTC.

V is TRBV2 and J is TRBJ2-1; 7 positions agree with TRBD1. J lost 5 bases, V lost 6 bases, and 7 bases had no gene match. There are 14 residues in the CDR3. CDR1 and CDR2 from the germline V gene are SNHLY and FYNNEI. CDR3 protein: CASSGTVTDNEQFF. The CDR3, as DNA: TGTGCCAGCAGCGGGACAGTCACAGACAATGAGCAGTTCTTC.

The CDR3 is CASSQVLAGAPDTQHF. The CDR3 DNA reads as TGTGCCAGCAGCCAAGTACTAGCGGGAGCTCCAGATACGCAGCATTTT. The J gene is TRBJ2-3, the V gene TRBV3-1 (or the pseudogene TRBV3-2); no firm D call. The end of the DNA is better explained by TRBJ1-5, so the J call may be wrong. This CDR3 spans 16 amino acids. The germline V gene has CDR1 LGHDT and CDR2 YNNKEL (reference sequence).

The chain carries TRBV7-9 and TRBJ2-5; D is undetermined. The germline V and J ends were trimmed by 4 bases and 10 bases, with 22 bases remaining between them. CDR3 length: 15 amino acids. Germline CDR1 and CDR2: SEHNR and FQNEAQ (reference sequence). CDR3 nucleotides: TGTGCCAGCAGCTCTGGCGGCAGTGCAGAAGGTAGCCAGTACTTC. The encoded protein is CASSSGGSAEGSQYF.

The rearrangement links TRBV18 to TRBJ1-1; D not certain. This CDR3 is built from 13 residues. Germline assignment: CDR1 KGHSH and CDR2 LQKENI. The V gene lost 6 bases and the J gene lost 1 base, with 9 bases spanning the gap. CDR3 sequence (DNA): TGTGCCAGCTCGTTGACGGGGAACACTGAAGCTTTCTTT. It translates to CASSLTGNTEAFF.

The genes are TRBV9 and TRBJ2-3; the D gene is possibly TRBD2 (5 bases). The ends were cut back, 0 bases at V and 0 bases at J, with 5 bases in the middle. Germline CDR1 and CDR2: SGDLS and YYNGEE. The CDR3 spans 14 residues. CDR3 amino acids: CASSVGRSTDTQYF. The CDR3 DNA reads TGTGCCAGCAGCGTAGGGAGGAGCACAGATACGCAGTATTTT.

The V gene is TRBV29-1, the J gene TRBJ2-7, with 9 bases identical to TRBD2. With V trimmed by 6 bases and J by 5 bases, 11 bases remained unmatched. CDR1 and CDR2 from the germline V gene are SQVTM and ANQGSEA. The CDR3 covers 14 residues. The CDR3 protein is CSVSKAGGSNEQYF. The DNA of the CDR3 is TGCAGCGTCTCCAAAGCGGGGGGTTCGAACGAGCAGTACTTC.

The chain recombines TRBV6-1 with TRBJ2-5; D not certain. The length of the CDR3 is 14 residues. Germline V gene lookup returns CDR1 MNHNS and CDR2 SASEGT. The V gene lost 0 bases and the J gene lost 2 bases, with 7 bases spanning the gap. The CDR3 is CASSEAIAQETQYF. The CDR3 DNA reads as TGTGCCAGCAGTGAAGCTATAGCTCAAGAGACCCAGTACTTC.

This sequence joins TRBV19 and TRBJ1-4, with D unclear. CDR1 is LNHDA, CDR2 SQIVND, per germline (reference sequence). This CDR3 region has 15 residues. The germline V and J ends were trimmed by 2 bases and 3 bases, with 10 bases remaining between them. This CDR3 reads CASSIPGVANEKLFF. The CDR3 region has the DNA TGTGCCAGTAGTATACCCGGGGTTGCTAATGAAAAACTGTTTTTT.

The CDR3 region is CASSLQLVAKNIQYF. Written as DNA, the CDR3 is TGTGCCAGCAGCTTGCAGCTAGTGGCCAAAAACATTCAGTACTTC. The V and J genes are TRBV11-2 and TRBJ2-4; D is unclear. The germline V and J ends were trimmed by 3 bases and 1 base, with 10 bases remaining between them. This CDR3 has 15 amino acids. The V gene's germline CDR1 is SGHAT and CDR2 FQNNGV.

The V and J genes are TRBV6-4 and TRBJ2-7; D perhaps matches TRBD1 (7 bases). V shed 5 bases and J shed 3 bases, with 14 bases lying between them. The CDR3 has 14 residues. From germline, CDR1 is MRHNA and CDR2 SNTAGT. The DNA of the CDR3 is TGTGCCAGCAGTCAGGGGGGATGGGTCTACGAGCAGTACTTC. Amino acids: CASSQGGWVYEQYF.

The chain combines TRBV19 with TRBJ2-1, with 9 positions matching TRBD1. Unmatched junction bases numbered 13, after V lost 7 bases and J lost 6 bases. The CDR3 covers 16 residues. From germline, CDR1 is LNHDA and CDR2 SQIVND (reference sequence). As DNA, the CDR3 is TGTGCCAGTACCCCCCAGGGACAGGGCGGGCGCAATGAGCAGTTCTTC. As protein: CASTPQGQGGRNEQFF.

The V and J genes are TRBV7-9 and TRBJ1-1; perhaps TRBD1 as D (5 bases). V was trimmed by 0 bases and J by 5 bases, leaving 19 bases between them. Germline loops: CDR1 SEHNR, CDR2 FQNEAQ (reference sequence). The CDR3 length is 17 residues. CDR3 DNA: TGTGCCAGCAGCTTAGCGCTTACGTTCCGGGGGGGTACTGAAGCTTTCTTT. Its translation is CASSLALTFRGGTEAFF.

V usage is TRBV28 and J usage is TRBJ2-3; tentatively, D is TRBD2 (7 bases). Germline V gives CDR1 MDHEN, CDR2 SYDVKM. The germline V and J ends were trimmed by 6 bases and 1 base, with 8 bases remaining between them. The CDR3 extends over 13 amino acids. CDR3 loop: CASSGGRTDTQYF. The CDR3, as DNA: TGTGCCAGCAGCGGGGGGCGCACAGATACGCAGTATTTT. The complete variable domain, with remaining parts taken from reference TRBV28 and TRBJ2-3, reads DVKVTQSSRYLVKRTGEKVFLECVQDMDHENMFWYRQDPGLGLRLIYFSYDVKMKEKGDIPEGYSVSREKKERFSLILESASTNQTSMYLCASSGGRTDTQYFGPGTRLTVL.

This clone was seen a single time. V gene TRBV14 combines with J gene TRBJ1-2; D remains ambiguous. There are 14 residues in the CDR3. Trimming took 8 bases from V and 3 from J, leaving 16 bases between them. Germline CDR1 SGHDN, CDR2 FVKESK. CDR3 loop: CASSVGGNDYGYTF. The CDR3 region has the DNA TGTGCCAGCTCGGTTGGCGGGAATGACTATGGCTACACCTTC.

This chain links TRBV7-2 with TRBJ1-5; D perhaps matches TRBD1 (5 bases). Germline CDR1 reads SGHTA; CDR2 reads FQGNSA. Trimming stripped 5 bases from V and 4 bases from J, with 15 bases between. The CDR3 is made up of 15 amino acids. CDR3: CASSPQGALNQPQHF. CDR3 coding DNA: TGTGCCAGCAGCCCCCAAGGGGCCTTAAATCAGCCCCAGCATTTT.

The gene calls are TRBV2 and TRBJ1-4; possible D gene TRBD1, 6 bases. This CDR3 spans 15 amino acids. The ends were cut back, 8 bases at V and 7 bases at J, with 20 bases in the middle. Germline loops: CDR1 SNHLY, CDR2 FYNNEI. CDR3 in DNA: TGTGCCAGCCGAAGAGACAGGCCGGGAGGTGAAAAACTGTTTTTT. Its protein product is CASRRDRPGGEKLFF.

The rearrangement uses TRBV28 and TRBJ1-5; D call uncertain. The CDR3 is 15 residues long. Germline V gene sequence: CDR1 MDHEN, CDR2 SYDVKM. The V end was cut by 0 bases, the J end by 0 bases, with 6 bases between. The CDR3 protein is CASSLWGNSNQPQHF. Written as DNA, the CDR3 is TGTGCCAGCAGTTTATGGGGCAATAGCAATCAGCCCCAGCATTTT.